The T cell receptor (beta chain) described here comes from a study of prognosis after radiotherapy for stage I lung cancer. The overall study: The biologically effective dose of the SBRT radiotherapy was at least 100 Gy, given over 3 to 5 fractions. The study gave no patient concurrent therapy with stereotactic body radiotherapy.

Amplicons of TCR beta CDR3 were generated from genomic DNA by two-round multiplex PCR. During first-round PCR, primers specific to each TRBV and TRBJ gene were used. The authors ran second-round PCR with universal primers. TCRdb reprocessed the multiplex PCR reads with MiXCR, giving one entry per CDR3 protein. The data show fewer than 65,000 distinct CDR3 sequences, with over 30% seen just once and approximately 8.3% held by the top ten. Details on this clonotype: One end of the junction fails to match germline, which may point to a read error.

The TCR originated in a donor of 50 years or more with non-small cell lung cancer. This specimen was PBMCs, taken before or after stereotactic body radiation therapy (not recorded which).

The CDR3 loop reads CASSLAGGRTWELFF. In DNA, the CDR3 is TGCGCCAGCAGCTTGGCGGGGGGACGCACCTGGGAGCTGTTTTTT. The V call is TRBV5-1, the J call TRBJ2-2; 7 bases fit TRBD2. Germline values: CDR1 SGHRS, CDR2 YFSETQ. This CDR3 is built from 15 residues.